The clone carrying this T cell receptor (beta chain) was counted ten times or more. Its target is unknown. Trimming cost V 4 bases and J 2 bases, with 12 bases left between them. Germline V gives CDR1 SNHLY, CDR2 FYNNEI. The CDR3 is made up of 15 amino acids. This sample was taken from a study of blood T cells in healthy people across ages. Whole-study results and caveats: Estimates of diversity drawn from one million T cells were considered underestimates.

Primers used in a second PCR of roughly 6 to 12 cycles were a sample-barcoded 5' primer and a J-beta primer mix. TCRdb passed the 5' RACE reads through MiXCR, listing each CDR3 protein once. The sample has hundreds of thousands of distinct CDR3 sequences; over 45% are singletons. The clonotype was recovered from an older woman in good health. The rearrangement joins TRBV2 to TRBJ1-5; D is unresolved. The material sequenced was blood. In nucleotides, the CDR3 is TGTGCCAGCAGTGCAGCAGGAGATGGCAATCAGCCCCAGCATTTT. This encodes CASSAAGDGNQPQHF.